Listed here are 18 T cell receptor beta chains from one sample, sequenced in a study of PD-1 blockade in classical Hodgkin lymphoma. In every patient, relapse followed autologous stem cell transplantation, while exposure to brentuximab vedotin differed. Here immunoSEQ multiplex PCR was the method, and the copy in TCRdb shows in-frame clones only, minus some. Among nearly 55,000 clones listed, roughly 80% were seen once. The specimen was peripheral blood mononuclear cells (PBMCs), collected at baseline. These receptors originate from a human donor with classical Hodgkin lymphoma.

The CDR3, as DNA: TGCAGTGCTAGGGCCCCCGACCGCTACACCTTC. This codes for CSARAPDRYTF. V and J are TRBV20-1 and TRBJ1-2; D is unclear. The V and J ends lost 3 bases and 9 bases respectively, with 11 bases between them. This CDR3 has 11 amino acids. In germline, CDR1 is DFQATT, CDR2 SNEGSKA (reference sequence).

This clone is medium-sized by share. V usage is TRBV19 and J usage is TRBJ2-7; 9 bases match TRBD1. This CDR3 spans 15 amino acids. V lost 8 bases to trimming and J lost 5 bases; unmatched junction nucleotides: 13. Per germline, CDR1 LNHDA and CDR2 SQIVND (reference sequence). CDR3 region: CASRRGTGYQDEQYF. For the CDR3, the DNA is TGTGCCAGTCGAAGAGGGACAGGGTATCAGGACGAGCAGTACTTC. The whole variable domain, remainder taken from reference TRBV19 and TRBJ2-7, is DGGITQSPKYLFRKEGQNVTLSCEQNLNHDAMYWYRQDPGQGLRLIYYSQIVNDFQKGDIAEGYSVSREKKESFPLTVTSAQKNPTAFYLCASRRGTGYQDEQYFGPGTRLTVT.

In the case of this clone: The junction shows a germline mismatch at one end, possibly a read error. This chain uses TRBV7-2 with TRBJ1-1; 7 bases line up with TRBD1. The CDR3 is 14 residues long. Germline V gene lookup returns CDR1 SGHTA and CDR2 FQGNSA. CDR3 in amino acids: CASRLGGVNTEAFF. The DNA for the CDR3 is TGTGCCAGCAGGTTAGGGGGCGTGAACACTGAAGCTTTCTTT.

The CDR3 sequence is CASSPRLTSGSLMGFF. The CDR3 DNA is TGTGCCAGTAGTCCTCGCCTGACTAGCGGGAGCCTTATGGGGTTCTTC. This sequence joins TRBV19 and TRBJ2-1; TRBD2 agrees at 12 bases. This CDR3 has 16 residues. Trimming at V came to 5 bases and at J to 15 bases, leaving 17 bases not matched to a gene. CDR1 is LNHDA and CDR2 is SQIVND in the germline V gene (reference sequence).

This chain uses TRBV11-3 with TRBJ2-6; tentatively, D is TRBD2 (5 bases). The germline V and J ends were trimmed by 7 bases and 4 bases, with 11 bases remaining between them. Germline V CDR1 and CDR2: SGHNT, YENEEA. The CDR3 consists of 14 residues. CDR3 nucleotides: TGTGCCAGCACTCGGGATCACGGGGCCAACGTCCTGACTTTC. Translating gives CASTRDHGANVLTF.

V gene TRBV27 combines with J gene TRBJ2-1; tentatively, D is TRBD1 (6 bases). V gave up 5 bases and J gave up 6 bases, with 17 bases separating them. Germline V lookup: CDR1 MNHEY, CDR2 SMNVEV (reference sequence). The CDR3 consists of 15 residues. The CDR3 loop reads CASSVRAGQSNEQFF. The CDR3 DNA reads as TGTGCCAGCAGTGTCAGGGCCGGACAGAGCAATGAGCAGTTCTTC.

V usage is TRBV30 and J usage is TRBJ2-3, with 9 bases identical to TRBD1. Germline trimming cut 3 bases from V and 2 bases from J; bases unmatched to any gene: 6. The CDR3 consists of 15 residues. Looked up from germline, CDR1 is GTSNPN and CDR2 is SVGIG (reference sequence). The CDR3 DNA sequence: TGTGCCTGGAGCCGCCGGGACAGGGTCACAGATACGCAGTATTTT. Protein sequence: CAWSRRDRVTDTQYF.

This chain links TRBV30 with TRBJ1-5; D may be TRBD1 (6 bases). From germline, CDR1 is GTSNPN and CDR2 SVGIG (reference sequence). This CDR3 comprises 15 residues. V dropped 1 base and J dropped 4 bases, with 14 bases sitting between them. The CDR3 here is CAWSGRGQRNQPQHF. CDR3 sequence (DNA): TGTGCCTGGAGTGGCCGAGGACAGCGAAATCAGCCCCAGCATTTT.

V gene TRBV10-3 combines with J gene TRBJ2-2; D possibly matches TRBD1 or TRBD2 (5 bases each). The V and J ends lost 6 bases and 4 bases respectively, with 21 bases between them. The CDR3 has 17 residues. CDR1 and CDR2 from the germline V gene are ENHRY and SYGVKD. CDR3 loop: CAISEDRTPRGTGELFF. The CDR3, as DNA: TGTGCCATCAGCGAAGATAGGACACCTCGGGGCACCGGGGAGCTGTTTTTT.

V is TRBV7-8 and J is TRBJ1-3; the D is unclear. This CDR3 region has 12 residues. Germline V lookup: CDR1 SGHVS, CDR2 FQNEAQ. V lost 5 bases to trimming and J lost 4 bases, with 6 bases between them. Written as DNA, the CDR3 is TGTGCCAGCAGCGTGGGGGGAAACACCATATATTTT. Protein: CASSVGGNTIYF.

The CDR3 spells CASSRAAGTSYEQYF. The CDR3 DNA sequence: TGTGCCAGCAGCCGCGCGGCAGGTACCTCCTACGAGCAGTACTTC. The rearrangement joins TRBV11-2 to TRBJ2-7; no firm D call. This CDR3 is built from 15 residues. V lost 5 bases to trimming and J lost 0 bases, with 14 bases between them. CDR1 and CDR2 (germline): SGHAT, FQNNGV.

The rearrangement joins TRBV9 to TRBJ2-5, with 9 nucleotides matching TRBD1. The end of the DNA is better explained by TRBJ2-7, so the J call may be wrong. This CDR3 is built from 15 residues. The germline gives CDR1 SGDLS, CDR2 YYNGEE. CDR3 loop: CASSVAGDRAYEQYF. The CDR3 DNA sequence: TGTGCCAGCAGCGTAGCTGGGGACAGGGCGTACGAGCAGTACTTC.

V is TRBV30 and J is TRBJ2-7; D could derive from TRBD1 or TRBD2 (6 bases each). This CDR3 has 14 amino acids. The V gene lost 4 bases and the J gene lost 5 bases, with 18 bases spanning the gap. The germline V gene encodes CDR1 GTSNPN and CDR2 SVGIG (reference sequence). The CDR3 loop reads CAWTLRGARDEQYF. For the CDR3, the DNA is TGTGCCTGGACCCTAAGGGGGGCCCGGGACGAGCAGTACTTC.

The sample holds one count of this clone. This sequence joins TRBV29-1 and TRBJ2-1; no clear D gene. CDR1 is SQVTM and CDR2 is ANQGSEA in the germline V gene. V was trimmed by 4 bases and J by 7 bases, leaving 8 bases between them. The CDR3 extends over 11 amino acids. The CDR3 coding sequence is TGCAGCGTTGCTCCACGTAATGAGCAGTTCTTC. Translating it yields CSVAPRNEQFF.

This clone was detected a few times. This chain joins TRBV2 and TRBJ2-5; D uncertain. The CDR3 contains 13 residues. Looked up from germline, CDR1 is SNHLY and CDR2 is FYNNEI. Trimming stripped 1 base from V and 3 bases from J, with 6 bases between. The CDR3 DNA reads as TGTGCCAGCAGTGAAGAGGGTAAAGAGACCCAGTACTTC. It translates to CASSEEGKETQYF.

The chain employs TRBV5-4 and TRBJ1-1; a possible D gene is TRBD1 (5 bases). Per germline, CDR1 SGHNT and CDR2 YYREEE (reference sequence). The V and J ends lost 0 bases and 3 bases respectively, with 12 bases between them. This CDR3 has 15 residues. CDR3 coding DNA: TGTGCCAGCAGCTTGGGGGGGAGAGCGGACACTGAAGCTTTCTTT. The encoded protein is CASSLGGRADTEAFF.

The chain has TRBV29-1 and TRBJ1-1, with a weak D call TRBD1 (5 bases). The V end was cut by 6 bases, the J end by 0 bases, with 17 bases between. The germline V gene encodes CDR1 SQVTM and CDR2 ANQGSEA. This CDR3 has 15 amino acids. The CDR3 sequence: CSVWGGSLMNTEAFF. The CDR3 DNA is TGCAGCGTCTGGGGGGGGTCACTCATGAACACTGAAGCTTTCTTT.

The chain recombines TRBV7-2 with TRBJ1-1; a possible D gene is TRBD1 (5 bases). Trimming shortened V by 4 bases and J by 1 base, and 13 bases separated the two germline ends. Germline CDR1 and CDR2: SGHTA and FQGNSA. CDR3 length equals 15 residues. The CDR3 is CASSSRLGQNTEAFF. The CDR3 coding sequence is TGTGCCAGCAGCTCTAGGCTTGGACAGAACACTGAAGCTTTCTTT.